The entry that follows covers one T cell receptor (beta chain) sequence. Its antigen remains unknown. The assay was immunoSEQ multiplex PCR, and TCRdb's table has in-frame clones only and misses some. The sample holds 50,000 or so clones, roughly 80% seen once. The J segment lost 2 bases and the V segment lost 5 bases, leaving 8 bases of the junction unmatched. The CDR3 is 16 residues long. Germline V gene data show CDR1 as LGHNA and CDR2 as YNFKEQ. The sample originates from a study of radiotherapy plus CTLA-4 blockade in lung cancer. Regarding the study as a whole: Best predicting response, reportedly, were early blood T cell clone dynamics, with interferon-beta. Radiotherapy was combined with ipilimumab, and tumor-derived TCR clones then expanded in blood.

This TCR was recovered from a human donor with non-small cell lung cancer who had a partial response to radiotherapy plus ipilimumab. The chain joins TRBV4-2 to TRBJ2-3, with TRBD2 matching 9 bases. Sequencing was performed on peripheral blood, taken from a patient treated with radiotherapy plus ipilimumab. CDR3 residues: CASSSPSGGNTDTQYF. DNA for the CDR3: TGTGCCAGCAGCTCCCCCAGCGGGGGGAACACAGATACGCAGTATTTT.